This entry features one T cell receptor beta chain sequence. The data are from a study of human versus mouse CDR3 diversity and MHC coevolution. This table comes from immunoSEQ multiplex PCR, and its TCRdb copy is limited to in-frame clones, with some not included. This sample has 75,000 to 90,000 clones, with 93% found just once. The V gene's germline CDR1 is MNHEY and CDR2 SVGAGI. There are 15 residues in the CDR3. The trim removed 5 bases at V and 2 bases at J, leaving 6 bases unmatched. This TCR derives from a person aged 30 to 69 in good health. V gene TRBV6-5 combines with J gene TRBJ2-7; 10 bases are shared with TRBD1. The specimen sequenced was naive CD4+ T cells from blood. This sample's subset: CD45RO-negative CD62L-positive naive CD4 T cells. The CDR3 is CASSRTGGGAYEQYF. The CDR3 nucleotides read TGTGCCAGCAGTCGGACAGGGGGAGGCGCCTACGAGCAGTACTTC.